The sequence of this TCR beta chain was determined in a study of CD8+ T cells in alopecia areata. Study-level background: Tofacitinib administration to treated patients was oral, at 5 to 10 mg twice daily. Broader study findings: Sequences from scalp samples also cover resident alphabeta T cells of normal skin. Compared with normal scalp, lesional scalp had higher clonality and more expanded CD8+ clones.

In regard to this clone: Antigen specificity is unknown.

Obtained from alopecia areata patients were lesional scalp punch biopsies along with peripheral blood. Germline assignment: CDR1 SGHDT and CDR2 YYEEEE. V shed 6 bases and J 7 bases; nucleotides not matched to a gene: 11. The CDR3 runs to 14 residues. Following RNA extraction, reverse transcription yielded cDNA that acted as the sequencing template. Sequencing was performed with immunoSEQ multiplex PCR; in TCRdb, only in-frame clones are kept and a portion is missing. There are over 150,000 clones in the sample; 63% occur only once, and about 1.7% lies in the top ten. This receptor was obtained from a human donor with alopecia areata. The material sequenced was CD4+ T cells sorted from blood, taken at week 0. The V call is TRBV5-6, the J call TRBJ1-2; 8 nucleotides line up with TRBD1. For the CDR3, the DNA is TGTGCCAGCACCCTGATGGGACAGGTCCCTGGCTACACCTTC. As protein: CASTLMGQVPGYTF.